The T cell receptor beta chain described here comes from a study of blood T cell repertoires in COVID-19. Study as a whole: Both acute and convalescent COVID-19 samples were obtained from the United States, Italy and Spain. Sample material is recorded as cDNA or gDNA derived from T cells, B-cell-depleted T cells, or PBMCs.

This CDR3 has 14 amino acids. Trimming took off 3 bases at V and 5 bases at J, with 8 bases between the two ends. Germline V CDR1 and CDR2: LGHNA, YNFKEQ. Original handling: Reference gene primers were amplified, and this amplification served to estimate nucleated cell counts. The protocol was immunoSEQ multiplex PCR, while the TCRdb copy is restricted to in-frame clones and leaves out a portion. That table furnishes V, J and clone size, whereas the DNA furnished D and trimming. Among 200,000 to 250,000 clones listed, roughly 84% were seen once. Sequenced material: peripheral blood. The source of this sequence is a woman aged 80 or over with acute or convalescent COVID-19. The chain joins TRBV4-2 to TRBJ1-6; tentatively, D is TRBD1 (6 bases). The CDR3 here is CASSQDRNNSPLHF. CDR3 DNA sequence: TGTGCCAGCAGCCAGGACAGAAATAATTCACCCCTCCACTTT.